Shown below are 17 T cell receptor beta chains from a single sample sequenced in a study of metastatic and nonmetastatic thyroid tumors. Until they underwent thyroid surgery, no patient had received any treatment. TCRdb re-called the PCR reads through MiXCR. The profile shows approximately 12,000 clones, 24% of them singletons. Material: blood. Receptors originate from a male donor with papillary thyroid cancer or a benign thyroid nodule (not recorded which). Some clones in this sample may be carry-over from other donors' samples.

This chain connects TRBV4-1 to TRBJ1-2; D not resolved. CDR3 length: 15 amino acids. CDR1 is MGHRA and CDR2 is YSYEKL in the germline V gene. V was pared by 1 base and J by 3 bases, with 12 bases between. CDR3 nucleotides: TGCGCCAGCAGCCAAGTACCGGGATCTTACTATGGCTACACCTTC. This gives the protein CASSQVPGSYYGYTF.

V is TRBV28 and J is TRBJ2-7; 8 bases are shared with TRBD1. The germline V gene has CDR1 MDHEN and CDR2 SYDVKM. The CDR3 contains 16 residues. J gave up 0 bases and V 6 bases, and 10 bases lay outside the gene matches. CDR3 loop: CASSPPDRGSSYEQYF. The CDR3 DNA sequence: TGTGCCAGCAGCCCTCCCGACAGGGGTTCCTCCTACGAGCAGTACTTC.

Turning to this clone: Within the sample, other DNA sequences also encode this same CDR3. The rearrangement links TRBV12-3 or TRBV12-4 to TRBJ2-7; D may be TRBD1 (6 bases). Trimming took 4 bases from V and 12 from J, leaving 16 bases between them. This CDR3 contains 12 residues. The CDR3 sequence is CASSSSQGLLYF. Here the CDR3 DNA reads TGTGCCAGCAGTTCATCACAGGGTTTGCTGTACTTC.

CDR3 protein: CASSAAGTRSNEQFF. In nucleotides, the CDR3 is TGTGCCAGCAGTGCGGCCGGGACTAGAAGCAATGAGCAGTTCTTC. The rearrangement joins TRBV28 to TRBJ2-1; 8 bases align to TRBD2. The germline gives CDR1 MDHEN, CDR2 SYDVKM. CDR3 length: 15 amino acids. J was trimmed by 6 bases and V by 5 bases; bases with no gene match: 9.

This clone has more than one count but fewer than ten. The V call is TRBV25-1, the J call TRBJ2-1; weak D call: TRBD2 (6 bases). The CDR3 sequence is 16 residues long. Trimming removed 1 base from V and 3 bases from J, with 13 bases in between. The V gene's germline CDR1 is MGHDK and CDR2 SYGVNS. Written as DNA, the CDR3 is TGTGCCAGCAGTGAATGGGGTAGCGGTAACTACAATGAGCAGTTCTTC. Its translation: CASSEWGSGNYNEQFF. The whole variable domain, filled in from reference TRBV25-1 and TRBJ2-1, reads EADIYQTPRYLVIGTGKKITLECSQTMGHDKMYWYQQDPGMELHLIHYSYGVNSTEKGDLSSESTVSRIRTEHFPLTLESARPSHTSQYLCASSEWGSGNYNEQFFGPGTRLTVL.

In its sample, this clone was seen a few times. This chain uses TRBV27 with TRBJ2-1; D remains unclear. Germline V lookup: CDR1 MNHEY, CDR2 SMNVEV (reference sequence). The CDR3 runs to 12 residues. V was shortened by 4 bases and J by 10 bases, with 11 bases between the two germline ends. The CDR3 DNA is TGTGCCAGCAGTTCGACTGCGGCCGAGCAGTTCTTC. The encoded protein is CASSSTAAEQFF.

This clone was seen only a few times. CDR3 sequence (DNA): TGTGCCAGCAGTACGGGACTGACTTACAATGAGCAGTTCTTC. Residues: CASSTGLTYNEQFF. V usage is TRBV6-1 and J usage is TRBJ2-1, with D maybe TRBD2 (6 bases). This CDR3 is built from 14 residues. Trimming left V 5 bases short and J 4 bases short, with 12 bases between. Germline assignment: CDR1 MNHNS and CDR2 SASEGT.

This clone was recorded many times. CDR3 sequence (DNA): TGCAGTGCTTTGGACAGGGGCGGCAATCAGCCCCAGCATTTT. It yields the protein CSALDRGGNQPQHF. The chain is built from TRBV20-1 and TRBJ1-5; 9 bases map to TRBD1. The CDR3 runs 14 residues. V lost 5 bases and J lost 2; bases outside the gene matches: 4. Germline CDR1 and CDR2: DFQATT and SNEGSKA (reference sequence).

This clone is labeled medium-sized (0.01 to 0.1%). V and J are TRBV5-1 and TRBJ2-3, with D perhaps matching TRBD2 (5 bases). Germline CDR1 reads SGHRS; CDR2 reads YFSETQ. V shed 1 base and J shed 2 bases, with 11 bases lying between them. This CDR3 has 15 residues. The CDR3 DNA is TGCGCCAGCAGCTTGCGAGCGGAAGTCACAGATACGCAGTATTTT. Translated, it gives CASSLRAEVTDTQYF.

This clone was observed a few times. V gene TRBV6-1 combines with J gene TRBJ1-5; D uncertain. The ends were cut back, 7 bases at V and 5 bases at J, with 9 bases in the middle. The length of the CDR3 is 12 residues. The germline V gene encodes CDR1 MNHNS and CDR2 SASEGT. For the CDR3, the DNA is TGTGCCAGCATGTACGGGGATCAGCCCCAGCATTTT. Protein product: CASMYGDQPQHF.

This clone was found many times. The genes are TRBV11-1 and TRBJ2-5, with 8 bases aligning to TRBD1. Germline V CDR1 and CDR2: SGHAT, FQDESV (reference sequence). Losses at the gene ends were 2 bases for V and 4 bases for J; bases not matched to a gene: 9. CDR3 length: 16 amino acids. The CDR3 DNA sequence: TGTGCCAGCAGCTTACCTCCGACAGGGGTAGGAGAGACCCAGTACTTC. Its protein is CASSLPPTGVGETQYF.

The chain uses TRBV20-1 and TRBJ2-1; D perhaps matches TRBD2 (7 bases). In germline, CDR1 is DFQATT, CDR2 SNEGSKA (reference sequence). V was shortened by 6 bases and J by 6 bases, with 18 bases between the two germline ends. CDR3 size: 14 residues. CDR3 in amino acids: CSAPKGEGLNEQFF. In DNA, the CDR3 is TGCAGTGCCCCTAAGGGGGAGGGCCTCAATGAGCAGTTCTTC.

The V and J genes are TRBV11-3 and TRBJ2-2; D not certain. The CDR3 is 13 residues long. Germline loops: CDR1 SGHNT, CDR2 YENEEA. Trimming took 1 base from V and 4 from J, leaving 4 bases between them. The CDR3: CASSLASTGELFF. The DNA of the CDR3 is TGTGCCAGCAGCTTAGCGAGCACCGGGGAGCTGTTTTTT.

The chain is built from TRBV11-2 and TRBJ1-1; 9 bases fit TRBD1. Germline loops: CDR1 SGHAT, CDR2 FQNNGV. V was pared by 2 bases and J by 3 bases, with 13 bases of the junction left unmatched. The CDR3 runs 18 residues. CDR3 nucleotide sequence: TGTGCCAGCAGCTTAAGGACAGGGGCGGGGGGATTGTACACTGAAGCTTTCTTT. Protein sequence: CASSLRTGAGGLYTEAFF.

The chain uses TRBV5-4 and TRBJ2-3; 10 bases align to TRBD2. V was clipped by 4 bases and J by 0 bases; unmatched bases: 11. The germline gives CDR1 SGHNT, CDR2 YYREEE (reference sequence). The CDR3 contains 18 residues. The CDR3 DNA sequence: TGTGCCAGCAGCCTTAGCCAGAGCGGGGGGGCGAGCACAGATACGCAGTATTTT. Its translation: CASSLSQSGGASTDTQYF.

The chain couples TRBV5-1 to TRBJ1-3; 9 bases map to TRBD1. The CDR3 loop spans 16 amino acids. Per germline, CDR1 SGHRS and CDR2 YFSETQ. The trim removed 7 bases at V and 0 bases at J, leaving 8 bases unmatched. CDR3 protein: CASRSGTGISGNTIYF. CDR3 in DNA: TGCGCCAGCCGGTCCGGGACAGGGATCTCTGGAAACACCATATATTTT.

This clone was counted between two and nine times. The V and J genes are TRBV5-5 and TRBJ2-7; 8 bases agree with TRBD1. Trimming took 1 base from V and 6 from J; bases not matched to a gene: 12. Germline values: CDR1 SGHKS, CDR2 YYEKEE (reference sequence). The CDR3 is made up of 16 amino acids. CDR3 sequence (DNA): TGTGCCAGCAGCTTGATGGGTACGGGACAGGCGGCCGAGCAGTACTTC. Its protein product is CASSLMGTGQAAEQYF.